This passage covers 2 T cell receptor beta chains from one sample sequenced in a study of OX40 agonist ivuxolimab in advanced cancers. TCRdb's table, derived via immunoSEQ multiplex PCR, lists solely in-frame clones and lacks some. The sample has about 110,000 clones, approximately 90% seen once; the top ten hold 0.5% to 0.8%. The sequences come from CD4+ or CD8+ T cells sorted from blood, collected in a trial of the OX40 agonist ivuxolimab. These receptors all stem from an adult with an advanced solid tumor such as melanoma, head and neck, liver or kidney cancer.

This chain joins TRBV5-5 and TRBJ2-1, with D unresolved. This CDR3 has 13 residues. CDR1 SGHKS and CDR2 YYEKEE come from the germline V gene (reference sequence). V gave up 3 bases and J gave up 6 bases, with 10 bases separating them. CDR3 nucleotide sequence: TGTGCCAGCAGCTCCCCAGCAGGCAATGAGCAGTTCTTC. Protein product: CASSSPAGNEQFF.

This clone was seen just once. The chain links TRBV5-1 to TRBJ1-2, with 9 bases identical to TRBD1. The CDR3 sequence is 14 residues long. Trimming removed 4 bases from V and 6 bases from J; junction bases left unmatched: 7. The germline V gene encodes CDR1 SGHRS and CDR2 YFSETQ. This CDR3 reads CASSRDGTGNGYTF. The CDR3 nucleotides read TGCGCCAGCAGCCGGGATGGGACAGGGAATGGCTACACCTTC.